The 12 T cell receptor beta chains below come from one sample, sequenced in a study of cytomegalovirus exposure and HLA in healthy donors. Some clones are missing from TCRdb's copy, which holds only in-frame ones; the method was immunoSEQ multiplex PCR. The sample comprises 200,000 or so clones, 87% of which are singletons, and 2% to 2.5% rests with the top ten. Sequenced: PBMCs. These receptors originate from a young woman in good health and CMV-seropositive.

This chain joins TRBV15 and TRBJ1-3; 10 bases fit TRBD1. Germline CDR1 is LNHNV and CDR2 is YYDKDF (reference sequence). The CDR3 is 19 residues long. J lost 0 bases, V lost 2 bases, and 10 bases had no gene match. Here the CDR3 reads CATSRPRDRGAPSGNTIYF. The CDR3 bases are TGTGCCACCAGCAGACCCCGGGACAGGGGTGCCCCCTCTGGAAACACCATATATTTT.

The chain combines TRBV11-2 with TRBJ1-1; no clear D gene. This CDR3 is 14 amino acids long. Germline V CDR1 and CDR2: SGHAT, FQNNGV. Trimming shortened V by 3 bases and J by 3 bases, and 11 bases separated the two germline ends. The CDR3 bases are TGTGCCAGCAGCTTCTCTAGACGAGACACTGAAGCTTTCTTT. This sequence encodes CASSFSRRDTEAFF.

The chain is built from TRBV30 and TRBJ1-2; no definite D call. V shed 1 base and J shed 6 bases, with 12 bases lying between them. Germline loops: CDR1 GTSNPN, CDR2 SVGIG (reference sequence). The CDR3 is made up of 13 amino acids. CDR3 sequence reads: CAWSEEGENGYTF. In DNA form, the CDR3 reads TGTGCCTGGAGTGAAGAGGGTGAGAATGGCTACACCTTC.

The chain recombines TRBV27 with TRBJ1-1, with 7 bases lining up with TRBD1. This CDR3 is built from 14 residues. Germline V gene lookup returns CDR1 MNHEY and CDR2 SMNVEV (reference sequence). V shed 2 bases, J shed 5 bases, and the junction held 5 bases outside the gene matches. The chain's CDR3 is CASSLRQGVTEAFF. The CDR3 DNA is TGTGCCAGCAGTTTAAGACAGGGAGTTACTGAAGCTTTCTTT.

The genes are TRBV27 and TRBJ2-7, with a possible D match to TRBD1 (6 bases). Germline V gene lookup returns CDR1 MNHEY and CDR2 SMNVEV (reference sequence). The length of the CDR3 is 15 residues. Trimming removed 7 bases from V and 2 bases from J, with 18 bases in between. The DNA of the CDR3 is TGTGCCAGCAAAGGCGGAACAGGGAGTACCTACGAGCAGTACTTC. Translation: CASKGGTGSTYEQYF.

The chain combines TRBV19 with TRBJ1-3; D is undetermined. Trimming removed 4 bases from V and 4 bases from J, with 8 bases in between. CDR1 and CDR2 (germline): LNHDA, SQIVND (reference sequence). This CDR3 contains 13 residues. The chain's CDR3 is CASSTHGGNTIYF. The DNA for the CDR3 is TGTGCCAGTAGTACCCACGGGGGAAACACCATATATTTT.

V usage is TRBV5-1 and J usage is TRBJ1-5; the D gene is possibly TRBD1 (6 bases). Germline assignment: CDR1 SGHRS and CDR2 YFSETQ. The germline V and J ends were trimmed by 8 bases and 0 bases, with 12 bases remaining between them. The CDR3 covers 14 residues. The CDR3 DNA reads TGCGCCAGGAGGGGGAACCATAGCAATCAGCCCCAGCATTTT. Its translation is CARRGNHSNQPQHF.

This clone was found a few times. The rearrangement links TRBV29-1 to TRBJ1-1; D gene unclear. The CDR3 extends over 13 amino acids. Deletions cut 6 bases from V and 1 base from J, with 12 bases between. Germline loops: CDR1 SQVTM, CDR2 ANQGSEA. In nucleotides, the CDR3 is TGCAGCGTAACCGCGGTCAAGAACACTGAAGCTTTCTTT. This translates into CSVTAVKNTEAFF.

This chain joins TRBV11-2 and TRBJ1-2, with TRBD1 identical over 7 bases. This CDR3 has 15 residues. Germline CDR1 reads SGHAT; CDR2 reads FQNNGV. The trim removed 3 bases at V and 4 bases at J, leaving 8 bases unmatched. CDR3 sequence (DNA): TGTGCCAGCAGCTTGGGGGCAGGGGGTAGCTATGGCTACACCTTC. Protein sequence: CASSLGAGGSYGYTF.

The chain employs TRBV5-1 and TRBJ1-4, with a weak D call TRBD1 (5 bases). Trimming took off 4 bases at V and 3 bases at J, with 10 bases between the two ends. The germline V gene encodes CDR1 SGHRS and CDR2 YFSETQ. The CDR3 spans 14 residues. CDR3 sequence: CASSPARANEKLFF. The CDR3, as DNA: TGCGCCAGCAGCCCTGCCAGGGCTAATGAAAAACTGTTTTTT.

The chain links TRBV5-4 to TRBJ2-3; 9 positions match TRBD2. CDR3 length: 16 amino acids. V trimming: 0 bases; J trimming: 2 bases; junction bases outside the gene matches: 4. Germline values: CDR1 SGHNT, CDR2 YYREEE (reference sequence). DNA of the CDR3: TGTGCCAGCAGCTTGGTAGTAGCGGGGGACACAGATACGCAGTATTTT. Encoded protein: CASSLVVAGDTDTQYF.

The rearrangement joins TRBV5-1 to TRBJ2-7; 9 positions match TRBD2. The germline V gene encodes CDR1 SGHRS and CDR2 YFSETQ. CDR3 length: 15 amino acids. J was trimmed by 4 bases and V by 1 base; bases with no gene match: 6. The CDR3: CASSLNSGSGYEQYF. In nucleotides, the CDR3 is TGCGCCAGCAGCTTGAATAGCGGGAGTGGGTACGAGCAGTACTTC. Full variable domain (remainder filled in from reference TRBV5-1 and TRBJ2-7): KAGVTQTPRYLIKTRGQQVTLSCSPISGHRSVSWYQQTPGQGLQFLFEYFSETQRNKGNFPGRFSGRQFSNSRSEMNVSTLELGDSALYLCASSLNSGSGYEQYFGPGTRLTVT.